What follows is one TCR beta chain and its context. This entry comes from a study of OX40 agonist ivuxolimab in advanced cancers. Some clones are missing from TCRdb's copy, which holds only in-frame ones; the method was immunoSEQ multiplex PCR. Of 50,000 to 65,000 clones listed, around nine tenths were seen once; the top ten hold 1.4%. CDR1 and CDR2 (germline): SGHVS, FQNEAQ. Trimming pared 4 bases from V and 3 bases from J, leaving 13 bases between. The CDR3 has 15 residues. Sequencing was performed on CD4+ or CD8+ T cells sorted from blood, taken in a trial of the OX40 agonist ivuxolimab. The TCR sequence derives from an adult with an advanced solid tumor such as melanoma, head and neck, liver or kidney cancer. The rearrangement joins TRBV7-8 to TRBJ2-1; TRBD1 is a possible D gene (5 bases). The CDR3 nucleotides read TGTGCCAGCAGCTCCCGACAGTCCGGCTACAATGAGCAGTTCTTC. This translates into CASSSRQSGYNEQFF.